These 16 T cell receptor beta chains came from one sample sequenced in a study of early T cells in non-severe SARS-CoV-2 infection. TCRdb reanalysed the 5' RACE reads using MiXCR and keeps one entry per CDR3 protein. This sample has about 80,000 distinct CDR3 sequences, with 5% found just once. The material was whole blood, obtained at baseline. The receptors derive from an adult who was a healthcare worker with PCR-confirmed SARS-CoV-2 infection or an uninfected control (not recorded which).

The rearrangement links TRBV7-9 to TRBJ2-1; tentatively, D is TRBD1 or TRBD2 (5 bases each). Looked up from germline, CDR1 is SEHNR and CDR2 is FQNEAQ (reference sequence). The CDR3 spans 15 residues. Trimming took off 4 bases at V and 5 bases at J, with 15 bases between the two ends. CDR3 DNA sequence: TGTGCCAGCAGCTCTCCCCGGGACGGGGACAATGAGCAGTTCTTC. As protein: CASSSPRDGDNEQFF.

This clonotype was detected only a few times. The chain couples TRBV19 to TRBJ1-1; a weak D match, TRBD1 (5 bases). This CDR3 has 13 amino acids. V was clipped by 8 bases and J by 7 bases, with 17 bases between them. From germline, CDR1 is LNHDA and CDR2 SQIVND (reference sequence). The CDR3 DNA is TGTGCCAGTTCCTCGGCGGGGGGGATTGAAGCTTTCTTT. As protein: CASSSAGGIEAFF.

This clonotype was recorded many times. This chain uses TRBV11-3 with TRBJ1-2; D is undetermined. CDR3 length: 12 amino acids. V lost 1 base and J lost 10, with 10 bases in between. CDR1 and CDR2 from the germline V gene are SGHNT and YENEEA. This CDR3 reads CASSLGPGDYTF. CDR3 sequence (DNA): TGTGCCAGCAGCTTAGGACCCGGGGACTACACCTTC.

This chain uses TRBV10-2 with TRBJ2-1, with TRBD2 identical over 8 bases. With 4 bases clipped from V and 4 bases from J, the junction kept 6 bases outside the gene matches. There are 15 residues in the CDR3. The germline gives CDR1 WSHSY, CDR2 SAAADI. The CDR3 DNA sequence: TGCGCCAGCAGTGGGGGACTAGTCCCTTACAATGAGCAGTTCTTC. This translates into CASSGGLVPYNEQFF.

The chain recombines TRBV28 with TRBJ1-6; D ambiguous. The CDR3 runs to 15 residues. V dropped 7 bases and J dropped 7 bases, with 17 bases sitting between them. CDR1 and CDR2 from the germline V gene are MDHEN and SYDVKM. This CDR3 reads CASTLGVIWNSPLHF. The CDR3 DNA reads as TGTGCCAGCACCCTTGGGGTCATTTGGAATTCACCCCTCCACTTT.

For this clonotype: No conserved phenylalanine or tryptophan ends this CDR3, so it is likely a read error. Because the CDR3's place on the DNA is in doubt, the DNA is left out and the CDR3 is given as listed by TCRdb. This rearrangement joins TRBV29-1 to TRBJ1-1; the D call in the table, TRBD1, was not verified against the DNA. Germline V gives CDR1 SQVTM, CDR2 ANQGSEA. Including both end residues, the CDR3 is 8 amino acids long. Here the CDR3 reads CSADRETD.

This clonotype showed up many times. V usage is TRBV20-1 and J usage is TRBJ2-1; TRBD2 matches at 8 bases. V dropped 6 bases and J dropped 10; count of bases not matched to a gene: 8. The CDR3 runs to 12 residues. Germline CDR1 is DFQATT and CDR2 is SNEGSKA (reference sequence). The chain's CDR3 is CSAPREGGEQFF. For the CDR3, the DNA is TGCAGTGCCCCTCGGGAGGGCGGCGAGCAGTTCTTC.

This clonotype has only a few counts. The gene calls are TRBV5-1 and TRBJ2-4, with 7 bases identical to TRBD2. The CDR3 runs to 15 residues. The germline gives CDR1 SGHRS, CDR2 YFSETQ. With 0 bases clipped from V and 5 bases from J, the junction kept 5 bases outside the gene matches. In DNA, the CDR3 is TGCGCCAGCAGCTTGGCGGGGGGTGATCAAAACATTCAGTACTTC. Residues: CASSLAGGDQNIQYF.

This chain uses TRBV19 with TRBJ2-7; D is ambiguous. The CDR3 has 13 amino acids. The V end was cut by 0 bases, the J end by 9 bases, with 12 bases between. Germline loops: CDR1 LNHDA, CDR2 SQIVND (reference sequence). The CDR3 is CASSIDQLTRQYF. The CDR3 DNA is TGTGCCAGTAGTATAGATCAGCTTACGAGGCAGTACTTC.

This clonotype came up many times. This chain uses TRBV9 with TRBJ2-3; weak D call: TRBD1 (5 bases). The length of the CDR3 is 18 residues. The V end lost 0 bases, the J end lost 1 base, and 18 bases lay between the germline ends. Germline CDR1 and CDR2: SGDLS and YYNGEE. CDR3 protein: CASSVALTLDRGTDTQYF. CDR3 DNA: TGTGCCAGCAGCGTAGCTCTGACTCTCGACAGAGGCACAGATACGCAGTATTTT.

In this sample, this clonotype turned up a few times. CDR3 region: CASRQGLETQYF. The DNA for the CDR3 is TGCGCCAGTCGACAGGGCCTCGAGACCCAGTACTTC. V is TRBV10-2 and J is TRBJ2-5, with 7 bases lining up with TRBD1. V shed 9 bases and J 5 bases; nucleotides not matched to a gene: 6. There are 12 residues in the CDR3. The germline V gene encodes CDR1 WSHSY and CDR2 SAAADI.

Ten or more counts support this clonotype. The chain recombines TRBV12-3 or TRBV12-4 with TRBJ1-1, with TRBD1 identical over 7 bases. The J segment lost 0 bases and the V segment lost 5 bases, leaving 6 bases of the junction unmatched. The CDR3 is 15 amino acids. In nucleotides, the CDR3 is TGTGCCAGCAGTACGGGACAGCACATGAACACTGAAGCTTTCTTT. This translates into CASSTGQHMNTEAFF.

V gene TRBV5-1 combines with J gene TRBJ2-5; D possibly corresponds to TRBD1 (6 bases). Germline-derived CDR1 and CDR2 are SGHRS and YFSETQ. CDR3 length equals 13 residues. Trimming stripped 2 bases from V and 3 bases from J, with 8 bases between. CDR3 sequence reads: CASSFEGEETQYF. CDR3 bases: TGCGCCAGCAGCTTTGAGGGGGAAGAGACCCAGTACTTC.

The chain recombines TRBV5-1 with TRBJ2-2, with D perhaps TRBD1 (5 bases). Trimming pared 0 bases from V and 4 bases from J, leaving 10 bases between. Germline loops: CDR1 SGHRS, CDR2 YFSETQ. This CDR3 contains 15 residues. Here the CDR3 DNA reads TGCGCCAGCAGCTTGGATGGGGCAAGCACCGGGGAGCTGTTTTTT. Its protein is CASSLDGASTGELFF.

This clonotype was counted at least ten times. The CDR3 DNA is TGCAGCGTTGGGGGACTAGCGGGAGTGGGCACAGATACGCAGTATTTT. It encodes CSVGGLAGVGTDTQYF. The genes are TRBV29-1 and TRBJ2-3, with TRBD2 identical over 14 bases. V lost 4 bases to trimming and J lost 1 base; unmatched junction nucleotides: 4. CDR1 and CDR2 (germline): SQVTM, ANQGSEA. This CDR3 comprises 16 residues.

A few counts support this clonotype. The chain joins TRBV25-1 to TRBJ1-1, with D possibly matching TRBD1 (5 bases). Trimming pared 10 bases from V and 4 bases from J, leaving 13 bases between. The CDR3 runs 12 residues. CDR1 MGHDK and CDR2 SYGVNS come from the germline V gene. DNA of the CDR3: TGTGCCACCAAACTGGGGGTCACTGAAGCTTTCTTT. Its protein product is CATKLGVTEAFF.